This TCR beta chain was documented in a study of blood T cell repertoires in COVID-19. The CDR3 covers 13 residues. The germline V gene has CDR1 SEHNR and CDR2 FQNEAQ (reference sequence). After removal of 3 bases from V and 5 bases from J, the junction contained 2 bases not matched to a gene. Some clones are missing from TCRdb's copy, which holds only in-frame ones; the method was immunoSEQ multiplex PCR. The profile covers roughly 30,000 clones, with around 84% appearing a single time and about 14% taken by the ten largest. This sequence joins TRBV7-9 and TRBJ2-3; 7 nucleotides agree with TRBD2. The material sequenced was peripheral blood. This clonotype was obtained from a human donor with acute or convalescent COVID-19. The donor label of this sample is uncertain. The CDR3 protein is CASSFERGDTQYF. CDR3 nucleotide sequence: TGTGCCAGCAGCTTTGAGCGGGGAGATACGCAGTATTTT.